The clone carrying this TCR beta chain has just a few counts. Libraries were prepared by immunoSEQ multiplex PCR; TCRdb keeps only in-frame clonotypes and omits some of them. The sample has 150,000 to 200,000 clones, over 75% seen once. Individuals aged about 18 to 90 years were recruited from fewer than 25 US areas. Cohort allocation depended upon clinical history that participants reported. Cohort 3 recovery required two negative PCRs, clearance, or symptom resolution. The germline V gene has CDR1 SGHNT and CDR2 YYREEE (reference sequence). The ends were cut back, 2 bases at V and 8 bases at J, with 10 bases in the middle. This CDR3 has 12 residues. This sample was included in a study of blood T cell repertoires in COVID-19.

This chain connects TRBV5-4 to TRBJ1-2; maybe TRBD1 (6 bases). Sequencing was done on a sample of PBMCs or T cells enriched from blood (not recorded which). The receptor's source is a woman aged 50 to 65 who had recovered from COVID-19. The CDR3 DNA is TGTGCCAGCAGCTTACAGGGACGAGGCTACACCTTC. This encodes CASSLQGRGYTF.